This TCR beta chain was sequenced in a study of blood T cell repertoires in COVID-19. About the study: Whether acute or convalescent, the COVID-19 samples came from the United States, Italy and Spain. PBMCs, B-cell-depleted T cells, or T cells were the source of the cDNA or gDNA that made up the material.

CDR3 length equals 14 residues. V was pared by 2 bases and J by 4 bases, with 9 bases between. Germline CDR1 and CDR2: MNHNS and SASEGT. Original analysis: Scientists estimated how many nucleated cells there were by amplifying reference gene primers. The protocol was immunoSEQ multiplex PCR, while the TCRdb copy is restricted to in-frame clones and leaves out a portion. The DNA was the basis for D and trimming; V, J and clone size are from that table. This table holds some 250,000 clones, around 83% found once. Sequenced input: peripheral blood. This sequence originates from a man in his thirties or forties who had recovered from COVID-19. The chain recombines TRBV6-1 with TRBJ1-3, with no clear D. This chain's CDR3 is CASSEYGIGNTIYF. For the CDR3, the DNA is TGTGCCAGCAGTGAATACGGGATCGGAAACACCATATATTTT.